The clone carrying this TCR beta chain was counted only a few times. The germline CDR1 and CDR2 sequences are MRHNA and SNTAGT. V was pared by 3 bases and J by 9 bases, with 0 bases of the junction left unmatched. This CDR3 contains 14 residues. The data stem from a study of blood T cell repertoires in COVID-19. The table came from immunoSEQ multiplex PCR; TCRdb's copy has only in-frame clones and leaves some out. Here the sample spans roughly 94,000 clones, around 83% being singletons. The sequencing input was peripheral blood. This chain uses TRBV6-4 with TRBJ1-6, with 12 bases identical to TRBD1. The TCR sequence derives from a man aged 55-75 years with acute or convalescent COVID-19. This CDR3 reads CASSEGQGASPLHF. The CDR3 DNA reads as TGTGCCAGCAGTGAGGGACAGGGGGCTTCACCCCTCCACTTT.